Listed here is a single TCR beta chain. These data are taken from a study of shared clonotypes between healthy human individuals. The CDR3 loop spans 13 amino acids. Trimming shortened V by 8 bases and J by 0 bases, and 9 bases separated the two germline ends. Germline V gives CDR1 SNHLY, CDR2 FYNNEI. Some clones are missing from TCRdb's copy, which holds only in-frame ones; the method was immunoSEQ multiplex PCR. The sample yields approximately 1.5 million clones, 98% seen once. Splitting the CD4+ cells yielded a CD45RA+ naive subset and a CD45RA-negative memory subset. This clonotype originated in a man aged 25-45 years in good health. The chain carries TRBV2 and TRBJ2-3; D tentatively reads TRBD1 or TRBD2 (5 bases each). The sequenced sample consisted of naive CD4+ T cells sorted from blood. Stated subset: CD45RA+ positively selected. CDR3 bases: TGTGCCAGCCGGGACGCGAGCACAGATACGCAGTATTTT. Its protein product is CASRDASTDTQYF.